One T cell receptor beta chain is described in this entry. Its antigen is not known. The use of a sample-barcoded 5' primer and a J-beta primer mix characterized a second PCR of about 7 to 12 cycles. TCRdb re-analysed the 5' RACE reads in MiXCR, keeping a single row per CDR3 protein. The table has about 730,000 distinct CDR3 sequences, about 40% seen once; the top ten hold 20%. These data originate in a study of blood T cells in healthy people across ages. Findings and limits, study-wide: Donors of long life had a larger count of naive CD4+ cells and greater diversity than aged donors. Estimates of total diversity, which came from one million sequenced T cells, were considered to be underestimates.

The CDR3 consists of 15 residues. Germline V gene lookup returns CDR1 MNHNY and CDR2 SVGAGI (reference sequence). The clonotype comes from a woman aged 55 to 70 in good health. Sequences were obtained from blood. The chain is built from TRBV6-6 and TRBJ2-4, with a possible D match to TRBD1 (6 bases). The DNA matches TRBJ2-7 better at its end, which makes the J call doubtful. The CDR3 region is CASSYLWTDSYEQYF. Here the CDR3 DNA reads TGTGCCAGCAGTTACCTTTGGACAGATTCTTACGAGCAGTACTTC.